A single sample gave rise to the 2 T cell receptor beta chains below, sequenced in a study of blood T cells in healthy people across ages. Primers used in a second PCR of about 7 to 12 cycles were a sample-barcoded 5' primer and a J-beta primer mix. TCRdb ran MiXCR on the 5' RACE reads and lists one entry per CDR3 protein. Here the sample spans 650,000 or so distinct CDR3 sequences, 45% to 60% being singletons. The sequencing sample was made of blood. These receptors were obtained from a woman of 80 years or more in good health.

This clonotype was recorded a few times. This chain uses TRBV7-8 with TRBJ1-4, with TRBD1 identical over 10 bases. Germline V gene sequence: CDR1 SGHVS, CDR2 FQNEAQ. This CDR3 region has 17 residues. J was trimmed by 6 bases and V by 3 bases; bases with no gene match: 10. CDR3 in DNA: TGTGCCAGCAGCTTTTCCGAGAGGGGACAGGGGCATGAAAAACTGTTTTTT. This codes for CASSFSERGQGHEKLFF.

The table lists this clonotype with many counts. V gene TRBV28 combines with J gene TRBJ1-1, with 9 bases identical to TRBD1. Looked up from germline, CDR1 is MDHEN and CDR2 is SYDVKM. CDR3 length: 16 residues. V dropped 10 bases and J dropped 3; count of bases not matched to a gene: 15. This CDR3 is CAIRAPGQGPYTEAFF. The CDR3 nucleotides are TGTGCCATCAGGGCCCCGGGACAGGGACCCTACACTGAAGCTTTCTTT.